This record concerns one TCR beta chain sequence. Which antigen it targets is not known. It has no much larger one-base neighbor in the sample; base qualities were not kept. This entry belongs to a study of blood T cell repertoires in COVID-19 (dated by TCRdb to 2020 to 2022). About the investigation overall: Samples covering the acute and convalescent phases of COVID-19 were provided by collaborators in the United States, Italy and Spain. The prospective study material was composed of cDNA or gDNA derived from T cells, B-cell-depleted T cells, or PBMCs. Deeply sampled blood TCRbeta repertoires from subjects exposed to, actively infected with, or recovered from COVID-19 were included in the dataset. The repertoires were released in a freely available public database intended as a resource for research on the immune response to SARS-CoV-2. The samples were drawn from the first 160 participants of the ongoing ImmuneRACE study and from some 1,300 subjects provided by 6 global collaborators. Sample metadata almost always included a de-identified subject ID, COVID-19 status, age in years and sex. Where available, HLA class I and class II types were obtained from metadata supplied by the sample provider rather than from assay-based typing. What the study reported, not specific to this receptor: The quantity of clinical and demographic metadata differed by source and by participant and was supplied without curation.

The immunoSEQ Assay, a bias-controlled multiplex PCR, was used to amplify TCRbeta CDR3 regions from genomic DNA. The authors processed their data as follows. The number of nucleated cells in each sample was estimated from the amplification of reference gene primers within the assay. To quantify the absolute abundance of each unique TCRbeta CDR3 rearrangement, sequence reads were collapsed and filtered. Productive Simpson clonality was computed per sample as the square root of Simpson's diversity index over productive rearrangements. This immuneACCESS table, as held by TCRdb, lists in-frame sequences with V and J called but not all clones. Of the missing ones, under half trace to an unresolved V gene in checked studies; the others have no known cause. The V and J calls and clone size come from that table; D and trimming were worked out from the DNA. This sample lists around 160,000 clones; 85% to 90% were detected once. Roughly 2.1% of the sample lies in the top ten.

The CDR3 sequence holds 12 residues, the cysteine and phenylalanine included. Only the CDR3 region is kept as DNA, spanning 36 bases read in frame from base 1. Sequences GTSNPN (CDR1) and SVGIG (CDR2) are obtained from the germline V gene (reference sequence). V and J lose 3 bases and 3 bases, and a span of 9 bases separates them. The collaborating institutions used their own protocols to collect whole blood in K2EDTA tubes. For TCRbeta analysis, collaborator samples were shipped as frozen whole blood, as isolated PBMCs, or as DNA extracted from either sample type. The clonotype comes from a human donor in a cohort sampled during active COVID-19. Sequencing was performed on peripheral blood. Rearrangement joined TRBV30 to TRBJ2-7; matching of 6 bases hints at TRBD1 as the D gene. The DNA is as follows: TGTGCCTGGAGGACAGGACTCTACGAGCAGTACTTC. Its translation is CAWRTGLYEQYF.